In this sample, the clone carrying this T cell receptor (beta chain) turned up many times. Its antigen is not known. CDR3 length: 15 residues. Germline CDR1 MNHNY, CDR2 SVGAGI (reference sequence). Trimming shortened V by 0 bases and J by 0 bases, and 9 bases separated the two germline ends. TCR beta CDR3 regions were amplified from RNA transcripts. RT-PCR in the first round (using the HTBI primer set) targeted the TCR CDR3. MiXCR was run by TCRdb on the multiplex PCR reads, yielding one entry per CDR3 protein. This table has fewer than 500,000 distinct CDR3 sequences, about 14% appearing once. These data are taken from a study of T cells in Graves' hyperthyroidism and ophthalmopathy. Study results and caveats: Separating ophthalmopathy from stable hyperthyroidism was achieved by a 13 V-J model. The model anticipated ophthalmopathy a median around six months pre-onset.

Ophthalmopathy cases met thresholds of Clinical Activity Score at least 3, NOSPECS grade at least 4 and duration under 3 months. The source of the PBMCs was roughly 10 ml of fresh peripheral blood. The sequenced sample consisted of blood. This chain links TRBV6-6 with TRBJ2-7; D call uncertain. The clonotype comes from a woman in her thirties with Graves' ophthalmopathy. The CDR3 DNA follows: TGTGCCAGCAGTTACTCCGACGGCCCCTCCTACGAGCAGTACTTC. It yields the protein CASSYSDGPSYEQYF.